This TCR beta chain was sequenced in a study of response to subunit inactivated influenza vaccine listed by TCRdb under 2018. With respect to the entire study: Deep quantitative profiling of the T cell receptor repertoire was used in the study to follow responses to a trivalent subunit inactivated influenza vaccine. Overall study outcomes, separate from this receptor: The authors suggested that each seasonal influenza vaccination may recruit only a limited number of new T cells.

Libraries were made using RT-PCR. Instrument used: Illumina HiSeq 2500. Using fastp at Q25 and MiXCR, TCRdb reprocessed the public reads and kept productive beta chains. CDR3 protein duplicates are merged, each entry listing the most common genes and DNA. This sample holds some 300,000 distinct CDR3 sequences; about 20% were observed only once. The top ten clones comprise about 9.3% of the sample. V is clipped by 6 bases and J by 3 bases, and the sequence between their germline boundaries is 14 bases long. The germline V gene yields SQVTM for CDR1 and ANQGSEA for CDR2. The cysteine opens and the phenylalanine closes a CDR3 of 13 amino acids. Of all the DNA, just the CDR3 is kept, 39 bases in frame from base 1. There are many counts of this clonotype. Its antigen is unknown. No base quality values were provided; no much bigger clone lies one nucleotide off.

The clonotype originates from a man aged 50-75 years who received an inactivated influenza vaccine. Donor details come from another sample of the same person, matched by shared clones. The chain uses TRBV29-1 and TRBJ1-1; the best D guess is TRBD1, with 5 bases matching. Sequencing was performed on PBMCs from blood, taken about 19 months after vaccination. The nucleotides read TGCAGCGTGGCAGGGAGCGCGGACACTGAAGCTTTCTTT. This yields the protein CSVAGSADTEAFF.